This T cell receptor beta chain is from a study of shared clonotypes between healthy human individuals. In the naive CD8 group, cells lacked CD45RO and were positively selected for CCR7, so terminally differentiated effector memory CD45RA+ cells were left out. Donors, without exception, were Caucasian adults residing in Nashville, Tennessee. In regard to this clone: The antigen is not known. The sample holds other DNA sequences that translate to the same CDR3.

Study-level results: Having only a few donors restricted how much genetic and exposure-history diversity was captured. Clonotypes shared by all four sorted-subset donors had higher generation probabilities than non-shared clonotypes.

The data were produced by immunoSEQ multiplex PCR, yet TCRdb's version contains in-frame clones alone and is incomplete. The sample lists some 2 million clones; roughly 94% were seen once. The clonotype comes from a man between 18 and 35 years old in good health. The sequencing input was naive CD8+ T cells sorted from blood.

The CDR3 DNA reads TGCGCCAGCAGCCCCAGGGGTGAGACCCAGTACTTC. It is translated as CASSPRGETQYF. The chain joins TRBV4-1 to TRBJ2-5, with D perhaps TRBD1 (6 bases). Germline V gives CDR1 MGHRA, CDR2 YSYEKL. The germline V and J ends were trimmed by 4 bases and 5 bases, with 8 bases remaining between them. The CDR3 is made up of 12 amino acids.